These 20 T cell receptor beta chains were sequenced from one sample in a study of cytomegalovirus exposure and HLA in healthy donors. Use of 60 Vbeta and 13 Jbeta primers characterized the PCR. Assay used: immunoSEQ multiplex PCR; TCRdb lists only in-frame clones, some missing. The profile shows 95,000 to 110,000 clones, roughly 85% of them singletons. Sample: PBMCs. The receptors stem from a man aged 60-69 years in good health and CMV-seropositive.

The V gene is TRBV9, the J gene TRBJ1-1; D is unclear. CDR1 is SGDLS and CDR2 is YYNGEE in the germline V gene. The CDR3 runs 13 residues. The V end was cut by 1 base, the J end by 4 bases, with 8 bases between. CDR3: CASSVKGGTEAFF. For the CDR3, the DNA is TGTGCCAGCAGCGTAAAGGGAGGCACTGAAGCTTTCTTT.

CDR3 protein: CASFGGGSDTQYF. CDR3 DNA sequence: TGTGCCAGCTTTGGGGGGGGGTCAGATACGCAGTATTTT. The chain links TRBV27 to TRBJ2-3, with 7 bases identical to TRBD2. From germline, CDR1 is MNHEY and CDR2 SMNVEV (reference sequence). V gave up 8 bases and J gave up 4 bases; unmatched junction bases: 6. The length of the CDR3 is 13 residues.

The J gene is TRBJ1-6, the V gene TRBV12-5; the D is unclear. Germline V gives CDR1 LGHNT, CDR2 FRNRAP. With 4 bases removed from V and 7 bases from J, the gap between germline ends came to 8 bases. The CDR3 is 13 residues long. CDR3 in amino acids: CASGSGWNSPLHF. The CDR3 region has the DNA TGTGCTAGTGGTTCCGGGTGGAATTCACCCCTCCACTTT. Variable domain in full (rest from reference TRBV12-5 and TRBJ1-6): DARVTQTPRHKVTEMGQEVTMRCQPILGHNTVFWYRQTMMQGLELLAYFRNRAPLDDSGMPKDRFSAEMPDATLATLKIQPSEPRDSAVYFCASGSGWNSPLHFGNGTRLTVT.

The chain has TRBV7-9 and TRBJ2-7, with 10 positions matching TRBD2. With 1 base clipped from V and 6 bases from J, the junction kept 12 bases outside the gene matches. Germline values: CDR1 SEHNR, CDR2 FQNEAQ (reference sequence). This CDR3 region has 17 residues. The CDR3 DNA reads TGTGCCAGCAGCTTAGACCATAGCGGGGGGAGTTTCGGCGAGCAGTACTTC. Translation gives CASSLDHSGGSFGEQYF.

This clone was found a few times. The chain couples TRBV5-8 to TRBJ1-5; D gene unclear. The CDR3 contains 11 residues. Germline lookup yields CDR1 SGHTS and CDR2 YDEGEE. Trimming left V 4 bases short and J 9 bases short, with 8 bases between. CDR3: CASSGLGPQHF. In nucleotides, the CDR3 is TGTGCCAGCAGCGGCCTTGGGCCCCAGCATTTT.

The chain uses TRBV7-9 and TRBJ2-5; TRBD1 aligns across 12 bases. The CDR3 contains 16 residues. CDR1 SEHNR and CDR2 FQNEAQ come from the germline V gene (reference sequence). V shed 5 bases and J 11 bases; nucleotides not matched to a gene: 15. This CDR3 is CASSRATGQGAGEQYF. CDR3 bases: TGTGCCAGCAGCCGTGCGACGGGACAGGGGGCGGGAGAGCAGTACTTC.

This clone has only a few counts. The chain joins TRBV6-6 to TRBJ1-2; a weak D match, TRBD1 (6 bases). The V end lost 5 bases, the J end lost 4 bases, and 11 bases lay between the germline ends. CDR1 and CDR2 (germline): MNHNY, SVGAGI (reference sequence). The CDR3 covers 13 residues. The CDR3 sequence is CASSQGNAYGYTF. The CDR3, as DNA: TGTGCCAGCAGTCAGGGGAATGCCTATGGCTACACCTTC.

The CDR3 spells CSVSLQGGTEAFF. The DNA of the CDR3 is TGCAGCGTTTCCCTACAGGGGGGCACTGAAGCTTTCTTT. The V gene is TRBV29-1, the J gene TRBJ1-1; 8 bases agree with TRBD1. V was pared by 5 bases and J by 4 bases, with 6 bases of the junction left unmatched. CDR1 is SQVTM, CDR2 ANQGSEA, per germline. The CDR3 runs 13 residues. The complete variable domain, with remaining parts taken from reference TRBV29-1 and TRBJ1-1, reads SAVISQKPSRDICQRGTSLTIQCQVDSQVTMMFWYRQQPGQSLTLIATANQGSEATYESGFVIDKFPISRPNLTFSTLTVSNMSPEDSSIYLCSVSLQGGTEAFFGQGTRLTVV.

J is TRBJ2-1 and V is TRBV5-4; 10 bases line up with TRBD2. Per the germline V gene, CDR1 is SGHNT and CDR2 is YYREEE (reference sequence). Trimming removed 5 bases from V and 5 bases from J; junction bases left unmatched: 7. The CDR3 loop spans 15 amino acids. The CDR3 DNA reads TGTGCCAGCAGGCTGGGGACTAGCGTAAACAATGAGCAGTTCTTC. This codes for CASRLGTSVNNEQFF.

V is TRBV10-3 and J is TRBJ2-5, with a tentative D call TRBD1 (6 bases). Germline-derived CDR1 and CDR2 are ENHRY and SYGVKD. Trimming left V 7 bases short and J 5 bases short, with 17 bases between. The CDR3 has 14 residues. The CDR3 here is CAIKTDNQGETQYF. The CDR3 nucleotides read TGTGCCATCAAGACAGATAACCAGGGGGAGACCCAGTACTTC.

The gene calls are TRBV6-6 and TRBJ1-5, with TRBD1 matching over 7 bases. V trimming: 6 bases; J trimming: 5 bases; junction bases outside the gene matches: 7. Germline-derived CDR1 and CDR2 are MNHNY and SVGAGI (reference sequence). The CDR3 contains 14 residues. CDR3 nucleotides: TGTGCCAGCAGCCCCAGACAGGGTTATCAGCCCCAGCATTTT. Translation gives CASSPRQGYQPQHF.

This rearrangement joins TRBV7-6 to TRBJ1-6; the D is unclear. CDR3 length equals 15 residues. Germline CDR1 is SGHVS and CDR2 is FNYEAQ. V dropped 4 bases and J dropped 7 bases, with 14 bases sitting between them. Here the CDR3 reads CASSSHAPENSPLHF. The CDR3 DNA reads TGTGCCAGCAGCTCCCATGCCCCGGAGAATTCACCCCTCCACTTT.

This clone was seen a handful of times. V usage is TRBV6-5 and J usage is TRBJ1-2; unclear D gene. This CDR3 contains 12 residues. Germline V gene lookup returns CDR1 MNHEY and CDR2 SVGAGI. The V and J ends lost 8 bases and 4 bases respectively, with 11 bases between them. The CDR3 is CASLNPVYGYTF. CDR3 nucleotide sequence: TGTGCCAGCCTAAACCCCGTCTATGGCTACACCTTC.

The chain is built from TRBV27 and TRBJ2-7, with 8 bases that match TRBD1. Looked up from germline, CDR1 is MNHEY and CDR2 is SMNVEV (reference sequence). The CDR3 runs 15 residues. Trimming removed 5 bases from V and 6 bases from J; junction bases left unmatched: 12. CDR3 sequence (DNA): TGTGCCAGCAGTCAGCACTCCGGACAGGGACGCGAGCAGTACTTC. It yields the protein CASSQHSGQGREQYF.

This chain uses TRBV5-1 with TRBJ1-2; tentatively, D is TRBD1 (5 bases). The ends were cut back, 4 bases at V and 8 bases at J, with 18 bases in the middle. From germline, CDR1 is SGHRS and CDR2 YFSETQ. This CDR3 has 14 amino acids. The CDR3, as DNA: TGCGCCAGCAGCGCAACCGGGACTGGTTTGGGCTACACCTTC. It translates to CASSATGTGLGYTF.

The chain couples TRBV10-1 to TRBJ2-3; 7 bases agree with TRBD1. Losses at the gene ends were 6 bases for V and 6 bases for J; bases not matched to a gene: 6. Germline CDR1 and CDR2: WNHNN and SYGVQD (reference sequence). The CDR3 covers 13 residues. The CDR3 spells CASSTGVGDTQYF. The CDR3 nucleotides read TGCGCCAGCAGCACAGGGGTAGGGGATACGCAGTATTTT.

The chain employs TRBV5-1 and TRBJ2-7; possibly TRBD2 for D (7 bases). The CDR3 contains 16 residues. CDR1 and CDR2 (germline): SGHRS, YFSETQ. Trimming pared 4 bases from V and 0 bases from J, leaving 17 bases between. The CDR3 DNA is TGCGCCAGCAGCGGGGGGAGGGGGGGGCCCTCCTACGAGCAGTACTTC. Protein sequence: CASSGGRGGPSYEQYF.

The gene calls are TRBV4-1 and TRBJ2-7; 7 bases agree with TRBD2. Per germline, CDR1 MGHRA and CDR2 YSYEKL. J was trimmed by 4 bases and V by 3 bases; bases with no gene match: 6. The CDR3 runs to 14 residues. CDR3 DNA: TGCGCCAGCAGCCATGGCGGCGGGGGATACGAGCAGTACTTC. It translates to CASSHGGGGYEQYF.

This chain links TRBV2 with TRBJ1-1; D may be TRBD1 (6 bases). Germline V lookup: CDR1 SNHLY, CDR2 FYNNEI. Trimming took off 8 bases at V and 7 bases at J, with 14 bases between the two ends. The CDR3 is made up of 12 amino acids. In nucleotides, the CDR3 is TGTGCCAGCCGGGGGGCTAAGAGTGAAGCTTTCTTT. Translation: CASRGAKSEAFF.

J is TRBJ2-1 and V is TRBV5-1; TRBD2 matches 7 bases. CDR3 length: 15 amino acids. The J segment lost 4 bases and the V segment lost 2 bases, leaving 6 bases of the junction unmatched. The germline V gene has CDR1 SGHRS and CDR2 YFSETQ. The CDR3 nucleotides are TGCGCCAGCAGCTTCGCGCGGGGGAGTTACAATGAGCAGTTCTTC. Protein: CASSFARGSYNEQFF. The whole variable domain, filled in from reference TRBV5-1 and TRBJ2-1, reads KAGVTQTPRYLIKTRGQQVTLSCSPISGHRSVSWYQQTPGQGLQFLFEYFSETQRNKGNFPGRFSGRQFSNSRSEMNVSTLELGDSALYLCASSFARGSYNEQFFGPGTRLTVL.